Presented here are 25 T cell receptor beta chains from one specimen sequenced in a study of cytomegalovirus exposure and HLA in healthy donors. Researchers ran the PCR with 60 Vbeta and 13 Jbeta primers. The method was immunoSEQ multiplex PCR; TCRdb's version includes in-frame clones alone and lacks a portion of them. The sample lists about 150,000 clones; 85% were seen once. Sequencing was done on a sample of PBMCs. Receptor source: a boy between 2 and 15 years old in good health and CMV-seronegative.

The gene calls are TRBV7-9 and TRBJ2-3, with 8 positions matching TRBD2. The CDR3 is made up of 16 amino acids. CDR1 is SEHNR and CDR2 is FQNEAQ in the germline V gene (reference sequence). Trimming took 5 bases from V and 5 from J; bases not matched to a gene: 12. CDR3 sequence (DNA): TGTGCCAGCAGCCCTCGACTAGCGTTGAAAAGAGATACGCAGTATTTT. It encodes CASSPRLALKRDTQYF.

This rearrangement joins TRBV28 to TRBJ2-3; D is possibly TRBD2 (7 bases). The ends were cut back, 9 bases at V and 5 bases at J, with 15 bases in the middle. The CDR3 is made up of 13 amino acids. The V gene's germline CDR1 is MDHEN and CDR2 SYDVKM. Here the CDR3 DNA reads TGTGCCAGTGCTCGGGGGGCCGGAGATACGCAGTATTTT. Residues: CASARGAGDTQYF.

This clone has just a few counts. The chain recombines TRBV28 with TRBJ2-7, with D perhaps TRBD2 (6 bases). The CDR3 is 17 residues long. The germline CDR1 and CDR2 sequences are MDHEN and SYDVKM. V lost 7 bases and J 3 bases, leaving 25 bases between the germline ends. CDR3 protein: CASKTAWGEALDYEQYF. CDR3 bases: TGTGCCAGCAAGACAGCTTGGGGGGAGGCTCTTGACTACGAGCAGTACTTC.

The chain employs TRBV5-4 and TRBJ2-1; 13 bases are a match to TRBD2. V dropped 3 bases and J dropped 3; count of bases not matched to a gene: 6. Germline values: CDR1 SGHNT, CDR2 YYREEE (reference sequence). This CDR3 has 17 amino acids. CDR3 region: CASSSRTSGSFYNEQFF. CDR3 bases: TGTGCCAGCAGCTCCCGGACTAGCGGGAGTTTCTACAATGAGCAGTTCTTC.

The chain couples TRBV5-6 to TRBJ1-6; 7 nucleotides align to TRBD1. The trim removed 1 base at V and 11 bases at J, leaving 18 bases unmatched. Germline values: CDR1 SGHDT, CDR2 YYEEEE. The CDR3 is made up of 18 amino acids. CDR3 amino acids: CASSLRVATGSFGTPLHF. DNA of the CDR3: TGTGCCAGCAGCTTGAGAGTTGCGACAGGGTCCTTTGGAACACCCCTCCACTTT.

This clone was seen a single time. CDR3: CASSLRDRVPPHEQYF. As DNA, the CDR3 is TGTGCCAGCAGCTTAAGGGACAGGGTACCTCCCCACGAGCAGTACTTC. The chain couples TRBV11-2 to TRBJ2-7, with 9 nucleotides matching TRBD1. Germline V lookup: CDR1 SGHAT, CDR2 FQNNGV. CDR3 length equals 16 residues. The junction had 10 bases not matched to a gene; V was cut back by 2 bases and J by 5 bases.

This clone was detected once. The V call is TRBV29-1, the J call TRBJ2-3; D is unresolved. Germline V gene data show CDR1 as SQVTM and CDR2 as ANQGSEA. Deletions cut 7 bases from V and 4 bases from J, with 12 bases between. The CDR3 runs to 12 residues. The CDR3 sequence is CSGSLAPDTQYF. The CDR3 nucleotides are TGCAGCGGGTCCTTAGCCCCAGATACGCAGTATTTT.

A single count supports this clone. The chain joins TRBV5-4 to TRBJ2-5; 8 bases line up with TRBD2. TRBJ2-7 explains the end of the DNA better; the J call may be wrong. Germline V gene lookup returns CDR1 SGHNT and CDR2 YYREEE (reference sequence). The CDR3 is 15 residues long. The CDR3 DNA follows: TGTGCCAGCAGCTTGAGCGGGAGAGTCCTCTACGAGCAGTACTTC. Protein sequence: CASSLSGRVLYEQYF.

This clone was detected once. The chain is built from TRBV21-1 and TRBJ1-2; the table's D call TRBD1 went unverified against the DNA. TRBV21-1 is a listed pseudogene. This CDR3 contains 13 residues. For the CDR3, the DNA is TGTGCCAGCAGTTCCATGGGCCAAGATGGCTACACCTTC. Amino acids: CASSSMGQDGYTF.

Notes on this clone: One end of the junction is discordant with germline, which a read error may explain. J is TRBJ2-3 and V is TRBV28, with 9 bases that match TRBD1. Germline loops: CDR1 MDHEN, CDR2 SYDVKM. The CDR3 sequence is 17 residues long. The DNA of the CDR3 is TGTGCCAGCAGTATATGGACCGGGACAGGGAGGCCGAATACGCAGTATTTT. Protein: CASSIWTGTGRPNTQYF. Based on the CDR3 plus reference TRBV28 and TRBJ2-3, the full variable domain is DVKVTQSSRYLVKRTGEKVFLECVQDMDHENMFWYRQDPGLGLRLIYFSYDVKMKEKGDIPEGYSVSREKKERFSLILESASTNQTSMYLCASSIWTGTGRPNTQYFGPGTRLTVL.

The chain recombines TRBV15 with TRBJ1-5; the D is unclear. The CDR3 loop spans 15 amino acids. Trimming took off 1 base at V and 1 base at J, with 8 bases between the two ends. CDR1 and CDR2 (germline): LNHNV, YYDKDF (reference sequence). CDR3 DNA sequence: TGTGCCACCAGCAGAGGAGGAGGGAGCAATCAGCCCCAGCATTTT. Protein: CATSRGGGSNQPQHF.

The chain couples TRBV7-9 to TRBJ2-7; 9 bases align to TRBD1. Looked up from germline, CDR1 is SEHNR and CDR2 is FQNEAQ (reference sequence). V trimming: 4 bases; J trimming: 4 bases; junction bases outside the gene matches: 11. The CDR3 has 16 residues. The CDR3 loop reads CASSWDSGTGPYEQYF. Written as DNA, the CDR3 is TGTGCCAGCAGCTGGGACTCCGGGACAGGGCCTTACGAGCAGTACTTC. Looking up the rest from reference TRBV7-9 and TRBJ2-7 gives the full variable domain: DTGVSQNPRHKITKRGQNVTFRCDPISEHNRLYWYRQTLGQGPEFLTYFQNEAQLEKSRLLSDRFSAERPKGSFSTLEIQRTEQGDSAMYLCASSWDSGTGPYEQYFGPGTRLTVT.

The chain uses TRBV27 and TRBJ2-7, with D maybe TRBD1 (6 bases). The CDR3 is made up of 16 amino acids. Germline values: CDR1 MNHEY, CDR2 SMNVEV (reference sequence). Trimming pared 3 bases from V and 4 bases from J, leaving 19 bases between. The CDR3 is CASSFSLPTGEYEQYF. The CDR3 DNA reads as TGTGCCAGCAGTTTCTCCCTTCCGACAGGAGAGTACGAGCAGTACTTC.

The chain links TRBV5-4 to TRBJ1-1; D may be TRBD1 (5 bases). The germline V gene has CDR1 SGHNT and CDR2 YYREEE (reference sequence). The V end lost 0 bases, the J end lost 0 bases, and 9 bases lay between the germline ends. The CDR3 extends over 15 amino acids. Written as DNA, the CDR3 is TGTGCCAGCAGCTTGGAGACAGAGATGAACACTGAAGCTTTCTTT. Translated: CASSLETEMNTEAFF.

The CDR3 protein is CAISGGLAGIQETQYF. CDR3 nucleotide sequence: TGTGCCATCAGTGGGGGACTAGCGGGGATTCAAGAGACCCAGTACTTC. The chain employs TRBV10-3 and TRBJ2-5, with 13 bases fitting TRBD2. The CDR3 contains 16 residues. V was clipped by 4 bases and J by 2 bases; unmatched bases: 4. Germline V gene lookup returns CDR1 ENHRY and CDR2 SYGVKD.

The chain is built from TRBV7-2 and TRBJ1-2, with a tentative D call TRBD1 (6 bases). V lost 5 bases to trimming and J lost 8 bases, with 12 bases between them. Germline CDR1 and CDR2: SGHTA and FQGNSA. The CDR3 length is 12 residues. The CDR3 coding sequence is TGTGCCAGCAGCGATACAGGGTGGGGCTACACCTTC. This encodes CASSDTGWGYTF.

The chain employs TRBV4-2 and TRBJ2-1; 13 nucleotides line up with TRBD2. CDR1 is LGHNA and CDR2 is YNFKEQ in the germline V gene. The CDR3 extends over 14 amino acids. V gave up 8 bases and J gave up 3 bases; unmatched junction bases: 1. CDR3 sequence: CASGTSGDYNEQFF. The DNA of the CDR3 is TGTGCCAGCGGGACTAGCGGGGACTACAATGAGCAGTTCTTC.

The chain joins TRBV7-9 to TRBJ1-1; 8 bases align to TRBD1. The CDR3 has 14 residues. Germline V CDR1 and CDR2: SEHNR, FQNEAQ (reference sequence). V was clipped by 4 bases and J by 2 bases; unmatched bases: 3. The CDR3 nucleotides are TGTGCCAGCAGCTATGGACAGGGAAACACTGAAGCTTTCTTT. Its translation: CASSYGQGNTEAFF.

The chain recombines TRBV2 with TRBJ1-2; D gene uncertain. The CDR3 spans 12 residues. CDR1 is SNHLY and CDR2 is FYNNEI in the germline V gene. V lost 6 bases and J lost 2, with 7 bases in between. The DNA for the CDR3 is TGTGCCAGCAGAACTGAGAACTATGGCTACACCTTC. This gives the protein CASRTENYGYTF.

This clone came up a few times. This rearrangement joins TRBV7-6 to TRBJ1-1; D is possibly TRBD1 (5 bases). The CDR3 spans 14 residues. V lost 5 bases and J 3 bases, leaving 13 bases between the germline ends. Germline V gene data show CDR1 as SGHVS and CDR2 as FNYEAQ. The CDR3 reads CASSRHRRDTEAFF. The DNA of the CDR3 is TGTGCCAGCAGCCGACACAGGAGGGACACTGAAGCTTTCTTT.

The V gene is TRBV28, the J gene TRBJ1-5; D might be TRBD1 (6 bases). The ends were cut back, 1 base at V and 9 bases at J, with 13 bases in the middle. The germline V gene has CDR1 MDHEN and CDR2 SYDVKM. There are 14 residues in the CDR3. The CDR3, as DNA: TGTGCCAGCAGTTTATATGGGGGCCCTGGGCCCCAGCATTTT. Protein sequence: CASSLYGGPGPQHF.

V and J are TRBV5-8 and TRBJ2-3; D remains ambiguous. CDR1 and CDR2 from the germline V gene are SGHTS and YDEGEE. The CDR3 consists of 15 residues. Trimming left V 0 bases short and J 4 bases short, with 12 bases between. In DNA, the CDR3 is TGTGCCAGCAGCTTGGGGAAGATAACAGCAGATACGCAGTATTTT. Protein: CASSLGKITADTQYF.

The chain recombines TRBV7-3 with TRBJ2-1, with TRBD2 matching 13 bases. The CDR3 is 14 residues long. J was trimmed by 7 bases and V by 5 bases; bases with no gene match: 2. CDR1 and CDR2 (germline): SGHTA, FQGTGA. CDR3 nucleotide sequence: TGTGCCAGCAGCCCACTAGCGGGAGGGAATGAGCAGTTCTTC. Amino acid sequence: CASSPLAGGNEQFF.

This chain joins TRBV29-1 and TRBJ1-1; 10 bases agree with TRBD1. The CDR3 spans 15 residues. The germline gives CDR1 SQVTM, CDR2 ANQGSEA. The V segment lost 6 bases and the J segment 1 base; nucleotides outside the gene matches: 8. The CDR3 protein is CSVTGTGAANTEAFF. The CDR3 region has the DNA TGCAGCGTAACCGGGACAGGGGCGGCGAACACTGAAGCTTTCTTT.

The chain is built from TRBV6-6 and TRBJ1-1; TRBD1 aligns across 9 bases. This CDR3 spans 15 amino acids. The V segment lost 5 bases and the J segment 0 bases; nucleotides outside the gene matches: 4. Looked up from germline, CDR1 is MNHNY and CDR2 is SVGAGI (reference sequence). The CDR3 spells CASSPWTGVNTEAFF. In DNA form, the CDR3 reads TGTGCCAGCAGTCCCTGGACAGGGGTGAACACTGAAGCTTTCTTT.